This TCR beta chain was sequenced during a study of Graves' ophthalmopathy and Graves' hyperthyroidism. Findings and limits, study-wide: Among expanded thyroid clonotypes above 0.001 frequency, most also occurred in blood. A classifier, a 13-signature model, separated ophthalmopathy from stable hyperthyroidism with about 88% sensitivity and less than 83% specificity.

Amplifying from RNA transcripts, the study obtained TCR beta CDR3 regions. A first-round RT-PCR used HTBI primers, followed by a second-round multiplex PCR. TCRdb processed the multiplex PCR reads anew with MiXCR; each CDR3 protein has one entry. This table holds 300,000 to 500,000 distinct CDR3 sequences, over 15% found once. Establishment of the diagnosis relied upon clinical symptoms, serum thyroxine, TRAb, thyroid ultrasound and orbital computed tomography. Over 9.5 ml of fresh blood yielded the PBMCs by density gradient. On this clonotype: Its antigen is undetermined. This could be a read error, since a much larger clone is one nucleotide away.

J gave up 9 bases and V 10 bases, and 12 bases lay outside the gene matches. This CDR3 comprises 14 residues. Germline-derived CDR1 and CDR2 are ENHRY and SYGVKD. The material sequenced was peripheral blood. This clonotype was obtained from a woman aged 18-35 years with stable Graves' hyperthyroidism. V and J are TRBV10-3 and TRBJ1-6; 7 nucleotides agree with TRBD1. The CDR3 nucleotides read TGTGCCACTGGATGGGACAGCGTAACTTCACCCCTCCACTTT. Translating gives CATGWDSVTSPLHF.